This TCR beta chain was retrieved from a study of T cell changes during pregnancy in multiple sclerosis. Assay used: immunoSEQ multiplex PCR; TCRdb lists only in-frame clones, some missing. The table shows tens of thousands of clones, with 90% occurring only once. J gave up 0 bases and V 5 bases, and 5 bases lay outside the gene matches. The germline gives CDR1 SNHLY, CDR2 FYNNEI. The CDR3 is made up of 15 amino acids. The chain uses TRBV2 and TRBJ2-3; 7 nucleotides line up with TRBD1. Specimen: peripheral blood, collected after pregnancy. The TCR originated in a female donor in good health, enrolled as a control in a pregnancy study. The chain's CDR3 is CASSWTTGSTDTQYF. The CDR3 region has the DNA TGTGCCAGCAGTTGGACGACAGGGAGCACAGATACGCAGTATTTT.